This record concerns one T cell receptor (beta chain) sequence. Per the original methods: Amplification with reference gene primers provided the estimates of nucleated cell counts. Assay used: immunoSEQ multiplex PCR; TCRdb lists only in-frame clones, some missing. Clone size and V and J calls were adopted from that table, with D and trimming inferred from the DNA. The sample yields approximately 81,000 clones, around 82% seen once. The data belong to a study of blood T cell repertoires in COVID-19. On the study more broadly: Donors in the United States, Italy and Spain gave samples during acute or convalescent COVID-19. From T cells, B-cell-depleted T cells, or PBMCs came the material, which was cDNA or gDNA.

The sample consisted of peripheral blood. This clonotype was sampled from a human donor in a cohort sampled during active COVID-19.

The CDR3: CASSIDSGGTYEQYF. The CDR3 nucleotides are TGTGCCAGTAGTATCGACAGCGGGGGAACCTACGAGCAGTACTTC. The chain links TRBV19 to TRBJ2-7, with TRBD2 matching 8 bases. The CDR3 runs 15 residues. Trimming took 3 bases from V and 2 from J; bases not matched to a gene: 6. Germline V CDR1 and CDR2: LNHDA, SQIVND (reference sequence).